This entry features one T cell receptor (beta chain) sequence. The source of the sample is a study of spatial heterogeneity in lung cancer. Study overall: Raw sequencing reads included, on average, more than ten appearances of each unique TCR and UMI combination.

Using its own MiXCR run on the 5' RACE reads, TCRdb lists one record per CDR3 protein. The profile shows about 12,000 distinct CDR3 sequences, around an eighth of them singletons. As for time point: sample taken at primary tumor resection. Extraction of whole RNA from tumor, nontumor lung or frozen PBMC preceded unsorted sequencing. The donor population consisted of some 67 patients with untreated, early-stage non-small cell lung cancer. The specimen comprised PBMCs, sampled at surgery. The clonotype was recovered from a female donor with early-stage non-small cell lung cancer.

CDR3 coding DNA: TGTGCCAGCAGCTCCTTGACTAGCGGGAGGCCCGGGGAGCTGTTTTTT. Amino acids: CASSSLTSGRPGELFF. V gene TRBV7-6 combines with J gene TRBJ2-2, with 13 positions matching TRBD2. The CDR3 runs to 16 residues. V dropped 4 bases and J dropped 6; count of bases not matched to a gene: 5. Germline CDR1 and CDR2: SGHVS and FNYEAQ.